This record covers a single TCR beta chain. Its antigen is unidentified. Here immunoSEQ multiplex PCR was the method, and the copy in TCRdb shows in-frame clones only, minus some. This repertoire shows tens of thousands of clones, over 70% found once; its top ten account for 0.37%. The record originates from a study of OX40 agonist ivuxolimab in advanced cancers. About the research overall: The patients received ivuxolimab by intravenous route every 2 weeks at 0.01 to 10 mg/kg. Study results and caveats: Dosing at 0.1 to 3.0 mg/kg was accompanied by clonal expansion of CD4+ and CD8+ blood T cells by week 6. On average, CD8+ T cells had more expanded clones than CD4+.

V lost 5 bases and J lost 1, with 12 bases in between. CDR3 length: 14 amino acids. Germline V gene data show CDR1 as LNHNV and CDR2 as YYDKDF (reference sequence). The sequencing here drew on CD4+ or CD8+ T cells sorted from blood, taken in a trial of the OX40 agonist ivuxolimab. The TCR comes from an adult with an advanced solid tumor such as melanoma, head and neck, liver or kidney cancer. This sequence joins TRBV15 and TRBJ2-7, with D uncertain. CDR3 nucleotides: TGTGCCACCAGCCCCCTCGGCAGATCCTACGAGCAGTACTTC. Protein product: CATSPLGRSYEQYF.